This T cell receptor beta chain came from a study of graft-versus-host responses after intestinal transplantation. In germline, CDR1 is SGHRS, CDR2 YFSETQ. Trimming took 4 bases from V and 2 from J, leaving 13 bases between them. CDR3 length: 16 amino acids. The table came from immunoSEQ multiplex PCR; TCRdb's copy has only in-frame clones and leaves some out. The repertoire holds 80,000 to 90,000 clones, with roughly 90% as singletons. Only one count was recorded for this clone. The antigen is undetermined. The receptor was isolated from a human donor who received an intestinal transplant. This material consisted of unstimulated CD4+ T cells sorted from spleen or lymph node cells, taken before intestinal transplant. This sequence joins TRBV5-1 and TRBJ1-6; TRBD1 might be the D (6 bases). The CDR3 coding sequence is TGCGCCAGCAGCGTGGTCGGGGACACCTATAATTCACCCCTCCACTTT. Protein sequence: CASSVVGDTYNSPLHF. The whole variable domain, filled in from reference TRBV5-1 and TRBJ1-6, reads KAGVTQTPRYLIKTRGQQVTLSCSPISGHRSVSWYQQTPGQGLQFLFEYFSETQRNKGNFPGRFSGRQFSNSRSEMNVSTLELGDSALYLCASSVVGDTYNSPLHFGNGTRLTVT.